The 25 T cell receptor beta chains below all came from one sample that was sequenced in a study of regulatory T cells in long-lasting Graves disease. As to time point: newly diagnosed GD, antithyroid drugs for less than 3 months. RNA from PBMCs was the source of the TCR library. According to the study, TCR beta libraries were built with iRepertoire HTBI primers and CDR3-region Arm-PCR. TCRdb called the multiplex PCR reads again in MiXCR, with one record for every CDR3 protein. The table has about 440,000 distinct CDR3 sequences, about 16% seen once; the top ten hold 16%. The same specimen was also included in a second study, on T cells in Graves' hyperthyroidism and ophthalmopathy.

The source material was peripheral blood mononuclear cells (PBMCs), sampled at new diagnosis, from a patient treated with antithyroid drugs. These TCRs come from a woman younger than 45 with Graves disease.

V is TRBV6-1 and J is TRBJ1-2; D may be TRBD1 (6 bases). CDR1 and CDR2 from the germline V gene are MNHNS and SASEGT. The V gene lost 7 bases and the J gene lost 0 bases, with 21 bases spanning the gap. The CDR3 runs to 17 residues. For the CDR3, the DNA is TGTGCCAGCACCCATCCCGTCTGGACAGCTCCTAACTATGGCTACACCTTC. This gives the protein CASTHPVWTAPNYGYTF.

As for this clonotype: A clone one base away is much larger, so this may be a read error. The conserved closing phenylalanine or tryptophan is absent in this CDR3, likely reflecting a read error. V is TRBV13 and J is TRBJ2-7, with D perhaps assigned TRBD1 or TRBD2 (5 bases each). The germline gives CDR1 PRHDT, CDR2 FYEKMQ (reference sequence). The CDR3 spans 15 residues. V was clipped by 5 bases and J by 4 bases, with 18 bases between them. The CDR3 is CASSESLGVGYEQYS. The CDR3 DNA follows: TGTGCCAGCAGCGAATCCCTGGGGGTTGGATACGAGCAGTACTCC.

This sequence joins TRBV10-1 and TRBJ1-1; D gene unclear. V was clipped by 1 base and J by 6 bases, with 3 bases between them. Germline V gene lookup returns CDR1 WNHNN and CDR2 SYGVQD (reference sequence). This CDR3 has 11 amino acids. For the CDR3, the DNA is TGCGCCAGCAGTGAGTTGGCTGAAGCTTTCTTT. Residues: CASSELAEAFF.

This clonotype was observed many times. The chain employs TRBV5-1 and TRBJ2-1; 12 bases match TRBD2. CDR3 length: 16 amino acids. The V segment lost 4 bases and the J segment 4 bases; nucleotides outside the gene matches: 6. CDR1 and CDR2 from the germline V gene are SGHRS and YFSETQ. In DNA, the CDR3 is TGCGCCAGCAGCCGCGTCGGGACTAGCGGGTACAATGAGCAGTTCTTC. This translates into CASSRVGTSGYNEQFF.

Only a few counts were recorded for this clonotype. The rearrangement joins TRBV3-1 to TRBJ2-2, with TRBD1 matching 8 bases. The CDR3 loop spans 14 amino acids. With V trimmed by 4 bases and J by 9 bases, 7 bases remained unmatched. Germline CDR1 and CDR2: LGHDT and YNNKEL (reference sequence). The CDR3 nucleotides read TGTGCCAGCAGCCCCCGACAGGGGCAAAGGGAGCTGTTTTTT. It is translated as CASSPRQGQRELFF.

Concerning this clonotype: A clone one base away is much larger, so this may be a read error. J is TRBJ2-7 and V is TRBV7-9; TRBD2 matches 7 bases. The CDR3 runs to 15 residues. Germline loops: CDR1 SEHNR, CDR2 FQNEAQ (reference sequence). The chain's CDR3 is CASSLVSSGAYERYF. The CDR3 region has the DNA TGTGCCAGCAGCTTAGTGTCTAGCGGAGCCTACGAGCGGTACTTC.

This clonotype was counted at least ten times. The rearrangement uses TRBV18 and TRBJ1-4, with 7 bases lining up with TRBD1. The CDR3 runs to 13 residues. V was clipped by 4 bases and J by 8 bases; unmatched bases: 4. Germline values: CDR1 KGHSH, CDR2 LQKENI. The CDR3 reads CASSRQGGEKLFF. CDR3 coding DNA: TGTGCCAGCTCACGACAGGGAGGGGAAAAACTGTTTTTT.

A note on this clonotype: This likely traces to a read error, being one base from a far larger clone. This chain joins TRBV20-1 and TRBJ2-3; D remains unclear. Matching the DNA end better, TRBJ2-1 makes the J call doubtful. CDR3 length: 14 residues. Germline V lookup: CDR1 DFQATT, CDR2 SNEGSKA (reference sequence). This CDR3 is CSARDLAEPYEQFF. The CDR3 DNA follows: TGCAGTGCTAGAGATCTGGCCGAACCCTACGAGCAGTTCTTC.

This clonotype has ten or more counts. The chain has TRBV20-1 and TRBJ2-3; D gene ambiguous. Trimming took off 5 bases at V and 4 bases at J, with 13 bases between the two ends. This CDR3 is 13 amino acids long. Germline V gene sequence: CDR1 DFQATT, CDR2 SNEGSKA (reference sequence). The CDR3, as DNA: TGCAGTGCTCTACTAAGAGAATCAGATACGCAGTATTTT. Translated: CSALLRESDTQYF.

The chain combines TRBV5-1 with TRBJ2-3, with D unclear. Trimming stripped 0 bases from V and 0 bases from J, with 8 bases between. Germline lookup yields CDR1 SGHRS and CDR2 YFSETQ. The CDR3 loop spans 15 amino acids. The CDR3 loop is CASSLEAPSTDTQYF. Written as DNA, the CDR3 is TGCGCCAGCAGCTTGGAGGCCCCTAGCACAGATACGCAGTATTTT.

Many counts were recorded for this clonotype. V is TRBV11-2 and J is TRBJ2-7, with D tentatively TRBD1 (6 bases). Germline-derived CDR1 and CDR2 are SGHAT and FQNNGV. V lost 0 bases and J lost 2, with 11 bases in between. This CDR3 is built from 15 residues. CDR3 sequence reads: CASSLDFGQTYEQYF. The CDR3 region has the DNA TGTGCCAGCAGCTTAGACTTTGGACAGACCTACGAGCAGTACTTC.

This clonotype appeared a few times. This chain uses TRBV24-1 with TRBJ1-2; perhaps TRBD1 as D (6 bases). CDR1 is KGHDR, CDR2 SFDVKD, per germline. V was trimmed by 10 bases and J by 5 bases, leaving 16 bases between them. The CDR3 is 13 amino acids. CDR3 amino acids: CATNRTDCYGYTF. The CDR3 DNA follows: TGTGCCACTAATAGGACAGATTGTTATGGCTACACCTTC.

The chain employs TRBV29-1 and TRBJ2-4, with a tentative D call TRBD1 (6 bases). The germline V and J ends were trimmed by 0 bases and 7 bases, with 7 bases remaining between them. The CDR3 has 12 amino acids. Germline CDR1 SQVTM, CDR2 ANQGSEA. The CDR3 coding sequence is TGCAGCGTTGAAGAGGGACACAACATTCAGTACTTC. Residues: CSVEEGHNIQYF.

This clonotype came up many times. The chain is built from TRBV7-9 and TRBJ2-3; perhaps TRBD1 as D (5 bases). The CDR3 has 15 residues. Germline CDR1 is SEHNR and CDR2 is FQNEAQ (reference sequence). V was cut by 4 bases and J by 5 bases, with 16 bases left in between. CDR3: CASSSHQGWGDTQYF. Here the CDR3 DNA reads TGTGCCAGCAGCTCCCATCAGGGATGGGGAGATACGCAGTATTTT.

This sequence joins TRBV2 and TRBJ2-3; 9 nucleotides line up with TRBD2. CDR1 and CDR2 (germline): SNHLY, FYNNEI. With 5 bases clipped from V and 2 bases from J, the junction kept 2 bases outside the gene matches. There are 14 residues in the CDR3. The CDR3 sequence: CASSTSGYTDTQYF. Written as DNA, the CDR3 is TGTGCCAGCAGTACTAGCGGGTACACAGATACGCAGTATTTT.

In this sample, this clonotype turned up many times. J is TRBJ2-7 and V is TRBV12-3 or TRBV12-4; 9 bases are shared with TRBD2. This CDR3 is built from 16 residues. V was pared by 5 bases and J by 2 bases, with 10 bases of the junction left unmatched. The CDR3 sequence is CASSPRLAEGTYEQYF. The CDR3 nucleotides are TGTGCCAGCAGTCCTCGACTAGCGGAGGGAACCTACGAGCAGTACTTC.

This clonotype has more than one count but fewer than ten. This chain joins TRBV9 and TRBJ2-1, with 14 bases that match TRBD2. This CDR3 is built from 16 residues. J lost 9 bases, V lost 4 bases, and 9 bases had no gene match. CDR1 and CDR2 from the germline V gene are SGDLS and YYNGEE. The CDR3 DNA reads TGTGCCAGCAGCTTCACGCCGGGACTAGCGGGAGCTGAGCAGTTCTTC. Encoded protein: CASSFTPGLAGAEQFF.

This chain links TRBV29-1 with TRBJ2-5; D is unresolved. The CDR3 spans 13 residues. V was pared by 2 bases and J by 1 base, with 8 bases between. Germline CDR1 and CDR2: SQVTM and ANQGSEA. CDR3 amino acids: CSVERRLQETQYF. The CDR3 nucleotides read TGCAGCGTTGAAAGGCGCCTCCAAGAGACCCAGTACTTC. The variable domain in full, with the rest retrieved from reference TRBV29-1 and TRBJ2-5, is SAVISQKPSRDICQRGTSLTIQCQVDSQVTMMFWYRQQPGQSLTLIATANQGSEATYESGFVIDKFPISRPNLTFSTLTVSNMSPEDSSIYLCSVERRLQETQYFGPGTRLLVL.

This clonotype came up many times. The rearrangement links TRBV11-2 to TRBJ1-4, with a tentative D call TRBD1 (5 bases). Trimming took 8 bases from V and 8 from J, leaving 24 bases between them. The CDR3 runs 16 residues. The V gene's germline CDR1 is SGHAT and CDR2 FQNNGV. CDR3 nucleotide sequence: TGTGCCAGCGGCCCGAAGCCCCCGGGGCGATTAGAAAAACTGTTTTTT. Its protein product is CASGPKPPGRLEKLFF.

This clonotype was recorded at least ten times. The CDR3 here is CSKTGTTGAYGYTF. CDR3 sequence (DNA): TGCAGTAAGACAGGAACCACCGGGGCCTATGGCTACACCTTC. The chain has TRBV20-1 and TRBJ1-2; perhaps TRBD1 as D (6 bases). Looked up from germline, CDR1 is DFQATT and CDR2 is SNEGSKA (reference sequence). The CDR3 runs to 14 residues. V was clipped by 8 bases and J by 4 bases, with 20 bases between them.

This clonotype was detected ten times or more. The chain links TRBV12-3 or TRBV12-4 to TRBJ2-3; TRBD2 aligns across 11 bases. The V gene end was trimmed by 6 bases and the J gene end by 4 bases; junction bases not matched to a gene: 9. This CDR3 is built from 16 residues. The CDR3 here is CASSPATSGNADTQYF. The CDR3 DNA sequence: TGTGCCAGCAGCCCAGCGACTAGCGGGAACGCAGATACGCAGTATTTT.

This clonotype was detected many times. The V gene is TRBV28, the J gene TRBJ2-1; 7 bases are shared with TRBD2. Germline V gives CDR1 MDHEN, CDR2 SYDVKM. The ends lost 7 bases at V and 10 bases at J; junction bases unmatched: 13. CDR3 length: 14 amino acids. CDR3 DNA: TGTGCCAGCATAGAGGCGGGAGCATGGCGAGAGCAGTTCTTC. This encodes CASIEAGAWREQFF.

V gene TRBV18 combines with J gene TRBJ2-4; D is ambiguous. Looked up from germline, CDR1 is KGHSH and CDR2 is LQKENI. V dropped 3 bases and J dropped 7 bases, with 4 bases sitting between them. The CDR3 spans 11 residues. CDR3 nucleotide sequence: TGTGCCAGCTCACCCGCTAACATTCAGTACTTC. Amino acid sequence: CASSPANIQYF. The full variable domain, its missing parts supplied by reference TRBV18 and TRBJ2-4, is NAGVMQNPRHLVRRRGQEARLRCSPMKGHSHVYWYRQLPEEGLKFMVYLQKENIIDESGMPKERFSAEFPKEGPSILRIQQVVRGDSAAYFCASSPANIQYFGAGTRLSVL.

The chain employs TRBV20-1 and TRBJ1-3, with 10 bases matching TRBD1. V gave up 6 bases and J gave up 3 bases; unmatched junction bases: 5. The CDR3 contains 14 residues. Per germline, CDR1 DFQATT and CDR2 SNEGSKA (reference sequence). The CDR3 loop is CSAKDRGGGNTIYF. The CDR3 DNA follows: TGCAGTGCCAAGGACAGGGGGGGTGGAAACACCATATATTTT.

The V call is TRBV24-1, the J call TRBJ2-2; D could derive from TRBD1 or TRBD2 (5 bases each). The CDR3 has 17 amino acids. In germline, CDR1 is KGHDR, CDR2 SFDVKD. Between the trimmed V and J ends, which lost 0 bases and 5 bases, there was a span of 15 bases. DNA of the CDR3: TGTGCCACCAGTGATTTGCGTCAGGGATGGGGGACCGGGGAGCTGTTTTTT. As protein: CATSDLRQGWGTGELFF.